This T cell receptor (beta chain) was sequenced during a study of blood T cell repertoires in COVID-19. The overall study: Samples taken during acute and convalescent COVID-19 were collected in the United States, Italy and Spain. T cells, B-cell-depleted T cells, or PBMCs provided the cDNA or gDNA that served as material.

In the original workflow: For nucleated cells, counts were estimated from reference gene primer amplification. TCRdb keeps only in-frame clones here, not all; method: immunoSEQ multiplex PCR. The V and J calls and clone size come from that table; D and trimming were worked out from the DNA. Of about 280,000 clones listed, more than 75% are singletons. V was trimmed by 0 bases and J by 4 bases, leaving 9 bases between them. The CDR3 is 14 amino acids. Germline V gene lookup returns CDR1 SGHVS and CDR2 FNYEAQ. The sequence was obtained from a woman aged 25 to 39 who had recovered from COVID-19. What was sequenced was peripheral blood. The rearrangement links TRBV7-6 to TRBJ1-1; D not certain. The DNA of the CDR3 is TGTGCCAGCAGCTTAGCGTCCAGGCCCACTGAAGCTTTCTTT. The encoded protein is CASSLASRPTEAFF.